This T cell receptor beta chain was recorded in a study of T cells after posttransplantation cyclophosphamide. Findings and caveats of the study: Recipient CMV seropositivity and CMV reactivation strongly tracked TRB clonality. Tissue-infiltrating T cells from skin or gut overlapped little with blood T cells. Donor CD8+ memory clones often dominated recipient blood repertoires at later times.

On the day of bone marrow donation, the related graft donor provided peripheral blood. A note on this clone: Its antigen is not known.

Method: immunoSEQ multiplex PCR; TCRdb's copy keeps in-frame clones and lacks some. The data hold 45,000 to 60,000 clones, with roughly nine tenths observed a single time. Germline CDR1 reads SGHKS; CDR2 reads YYEKEE (reference sequence). Trimming left V 7 bases short and J 7 bases short, with 15 bases between. The CDR3 spans 13 residues. The sequenced sample consisted of PBMCs. The clonotype was recovered from a woman in her forties or fifties in good health and a related stem cell transplant donor. The rearrangement joins TRBV5-5 to TRBJ1-5; D possibly corresponds to TRBD1 (5 bases). CDR3 nucleotides: TGTGCCAGCGGGGTGGGACTGGGGCAGCCCCAGCATTTT. Protein: CASGVGLGQPQHF.